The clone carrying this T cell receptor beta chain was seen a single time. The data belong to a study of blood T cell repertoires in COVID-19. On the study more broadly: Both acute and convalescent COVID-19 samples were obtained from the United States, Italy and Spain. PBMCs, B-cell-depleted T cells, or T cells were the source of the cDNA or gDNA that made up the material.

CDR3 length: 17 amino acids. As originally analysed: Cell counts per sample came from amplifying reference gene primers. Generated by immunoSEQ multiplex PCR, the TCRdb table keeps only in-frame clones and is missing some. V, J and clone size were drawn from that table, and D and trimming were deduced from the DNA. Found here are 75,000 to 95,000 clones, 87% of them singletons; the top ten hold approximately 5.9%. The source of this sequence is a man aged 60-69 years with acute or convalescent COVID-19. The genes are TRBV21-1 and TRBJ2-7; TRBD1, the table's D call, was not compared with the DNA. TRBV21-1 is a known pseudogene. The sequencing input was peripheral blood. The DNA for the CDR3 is TGTGCCAGCAGCAAAGTTTGCAGGGTTGGCTGCTCCTACGAGCAGTACTTC. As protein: CASSKVCRVGCSYEQYF.